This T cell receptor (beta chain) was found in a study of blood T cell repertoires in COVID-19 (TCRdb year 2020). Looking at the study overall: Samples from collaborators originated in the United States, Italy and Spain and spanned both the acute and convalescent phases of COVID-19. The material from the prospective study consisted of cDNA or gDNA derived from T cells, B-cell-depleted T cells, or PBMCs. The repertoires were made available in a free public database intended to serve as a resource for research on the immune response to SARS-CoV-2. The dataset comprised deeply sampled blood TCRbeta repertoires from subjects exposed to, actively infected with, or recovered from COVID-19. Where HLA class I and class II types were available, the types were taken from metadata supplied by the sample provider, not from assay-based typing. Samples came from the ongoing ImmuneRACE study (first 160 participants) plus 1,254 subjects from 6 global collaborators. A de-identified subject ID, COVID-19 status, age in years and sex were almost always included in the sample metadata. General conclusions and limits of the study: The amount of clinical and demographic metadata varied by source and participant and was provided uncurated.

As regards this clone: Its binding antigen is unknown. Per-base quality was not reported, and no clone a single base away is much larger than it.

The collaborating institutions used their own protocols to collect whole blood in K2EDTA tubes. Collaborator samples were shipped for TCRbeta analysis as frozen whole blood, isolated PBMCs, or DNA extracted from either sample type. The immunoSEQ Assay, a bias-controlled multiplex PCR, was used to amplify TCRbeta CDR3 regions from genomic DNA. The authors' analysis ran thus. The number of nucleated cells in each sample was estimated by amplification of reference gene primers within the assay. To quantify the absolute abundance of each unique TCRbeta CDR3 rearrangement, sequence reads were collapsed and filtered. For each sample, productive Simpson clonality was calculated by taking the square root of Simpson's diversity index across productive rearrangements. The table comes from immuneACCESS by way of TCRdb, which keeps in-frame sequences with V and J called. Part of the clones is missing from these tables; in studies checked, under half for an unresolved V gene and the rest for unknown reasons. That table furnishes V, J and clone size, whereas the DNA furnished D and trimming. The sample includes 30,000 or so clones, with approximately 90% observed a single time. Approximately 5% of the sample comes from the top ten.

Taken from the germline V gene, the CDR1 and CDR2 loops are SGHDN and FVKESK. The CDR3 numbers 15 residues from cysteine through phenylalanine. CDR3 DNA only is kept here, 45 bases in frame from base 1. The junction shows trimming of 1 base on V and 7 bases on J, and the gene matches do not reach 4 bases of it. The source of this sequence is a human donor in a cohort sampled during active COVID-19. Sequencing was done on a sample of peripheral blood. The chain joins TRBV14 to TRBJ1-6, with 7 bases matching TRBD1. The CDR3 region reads CASSQGQGLNSPLHF. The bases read TGTGCCAGCAGCCAAGGACAGGGCCTGAATTCACCCCTCCACTTT.